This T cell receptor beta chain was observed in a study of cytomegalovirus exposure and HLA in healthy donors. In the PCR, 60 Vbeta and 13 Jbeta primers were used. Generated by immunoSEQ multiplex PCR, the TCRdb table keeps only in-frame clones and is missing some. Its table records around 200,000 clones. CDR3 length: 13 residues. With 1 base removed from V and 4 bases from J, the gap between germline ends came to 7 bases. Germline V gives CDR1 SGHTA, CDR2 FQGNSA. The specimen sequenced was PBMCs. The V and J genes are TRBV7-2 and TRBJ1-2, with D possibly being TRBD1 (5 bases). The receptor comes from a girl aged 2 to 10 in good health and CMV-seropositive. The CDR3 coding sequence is TGTGCCAGCAGCTTAGGACAGTTCTATGGCTACACCTTC. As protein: CASSLGQFYGYTF.